This T cell receptor (beta chain) was captured in a study of beta chain features in type 1 diabetes. Study in general: Patients looked much like healthy donors when it came to age, gender and cell yields. General study points: Although PCR might favor shorter templates, it would do so equally in patients and controls.

Investigators reverse transcribed all isolated RNA, so they sequenced expressed TCRB transcripts. The protocol was immunoSEQ multiplex PCR, while the TCRdb copy is restricted to in-frame clones and leaves out a portion. The sample has hundreds of thousands of clones, around 13% seen once. The germline V gene has CDR1 SEHNR and CDR2 FQNEAQ (reference sequence). The CDR3 runs 12 residues. The germline V and J ends were trimmed by 0 bases and 15 bases, with 12 bases remaining between them. As regards this clone: Its antigen is undetermined.

The receptor's source is a man younger than 45 in good health. The chain links TRBV7-9 to TRBJ2-1; tentative D call: TRBD1 (6 bases). Sequencing was carried out using naive CD4+ T cells from blood. Written as DNA, the CDR3 is TGTGCCAGCAGCTTAGCCTACAGGGTTTGGTTCTTC. Residues: CASSLAYRVWFF.